This TCR beta chain appears in the sequencing data of a study of shared clonotypes between healthy human individuals. Repertoires were generated with immunoSEQ multiplex PCR, while TCRdb's copy carries only in-frame clones and drops some. The table records roughly 1 million clones, about 76% of them present only once. V was pared by 0 bases and J by 1 base, with 10 bases between. Germline V gene data show CDR1 as SQVTM and CDR2 as ANQGSEA. The CDR3 runs 14 residues. The receptor comes from a man aged 18 to 35 in good health. This chain uses TRBV29-1 with TRBJ2-7; D might be TRBD2 (5 bases). The source material was memory CD4+ T cells sorted from blood. Subset denoted: CD45RA-negative fraction. The CDR3 nucleotides are TGCAGCGTTGAAGAGGCCCCGGGGTCCTACGAGCAGTACTTC. Translating gives CSVEEAPGSYEQYF.